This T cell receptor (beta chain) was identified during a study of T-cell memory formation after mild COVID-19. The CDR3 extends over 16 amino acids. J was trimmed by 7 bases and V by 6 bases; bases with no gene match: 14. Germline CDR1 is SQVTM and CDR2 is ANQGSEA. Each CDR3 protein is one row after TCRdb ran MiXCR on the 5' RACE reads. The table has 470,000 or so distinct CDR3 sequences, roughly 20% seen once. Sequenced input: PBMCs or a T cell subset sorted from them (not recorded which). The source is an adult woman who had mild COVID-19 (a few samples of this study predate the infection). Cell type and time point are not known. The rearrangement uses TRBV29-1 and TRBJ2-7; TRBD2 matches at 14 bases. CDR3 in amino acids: CSVARGTSGSSNEQYF. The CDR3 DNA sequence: TGCAGCGTCGCCCGCGGGACTAGCGGGAGTAGTAATGAGCAGTACTTC.